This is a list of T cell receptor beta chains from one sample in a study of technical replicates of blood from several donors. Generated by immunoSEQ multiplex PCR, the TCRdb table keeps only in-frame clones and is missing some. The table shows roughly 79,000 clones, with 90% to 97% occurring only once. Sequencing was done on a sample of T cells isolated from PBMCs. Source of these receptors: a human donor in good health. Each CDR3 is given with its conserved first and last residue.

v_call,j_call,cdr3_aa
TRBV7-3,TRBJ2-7,CASSLAGTYEQYF
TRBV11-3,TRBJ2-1,CASSTDRASEQFF
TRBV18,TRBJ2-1,CASSPRGLATYNEQFF
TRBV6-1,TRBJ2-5,CASSDLLFDSQETQYF
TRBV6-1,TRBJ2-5,CASPRRFDPEETQYF
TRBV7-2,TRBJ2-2,CASSGRLGAGELFF
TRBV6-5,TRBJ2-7,CASSPEGTFWQYF
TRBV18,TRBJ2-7,CASSYSGTNSYEQYF
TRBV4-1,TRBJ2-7,CASSPSHSGTYEQYF
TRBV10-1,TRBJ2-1,CASSDDGGVEQFF
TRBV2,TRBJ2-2,CASSVQGNRAGELFF
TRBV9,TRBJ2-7,CASSPTSGRYEQYF
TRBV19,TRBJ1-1,CASSIPGFGTEAFF
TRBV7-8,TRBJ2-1,CASSLGAGGVNEQFF
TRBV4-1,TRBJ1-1,CASSQDPNWGGTEAFF
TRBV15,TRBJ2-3,CATSRDQGAGTDTQYF
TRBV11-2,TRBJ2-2,CASSLISQTGRKGELFF
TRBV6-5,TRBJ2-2,CASSYLLGNTGELFF
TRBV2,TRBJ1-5,CASRPPGGVNQPQHF
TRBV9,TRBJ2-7,CASSVAGQASYEQYF
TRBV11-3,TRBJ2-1,CASSPTGGVPNEQFF
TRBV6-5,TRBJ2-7,CASSAGTSGYEQYF
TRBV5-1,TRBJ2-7,CASRRDRGIYEQYF
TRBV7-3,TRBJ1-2,CASSFYQPGQPNGYTF
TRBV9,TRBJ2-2,CASSPPGGITGELFF
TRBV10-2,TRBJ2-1,CASRSAGGNNEQFF
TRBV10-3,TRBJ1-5,CAISESQGGWQPQHF
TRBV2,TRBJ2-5,CASRSTSGQETQYF
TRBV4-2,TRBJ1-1,CASSQEAGGNTEAFF
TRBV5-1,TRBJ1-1,CASRGGENTEAFF
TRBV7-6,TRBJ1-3,CASRPDGSGNTIYF
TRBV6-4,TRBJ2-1,CASSELAGVVNEQFF
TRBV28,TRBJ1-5,CASSSVSGTGAQQPQHF
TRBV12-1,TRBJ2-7,CASSFTPGREQYF
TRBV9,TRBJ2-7,CASSTRSFGLYEQYF
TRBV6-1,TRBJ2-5,CASSRGDTKTQYF
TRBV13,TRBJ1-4,CASSFSGQGISEKLFF
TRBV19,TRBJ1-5,CASSIADRGSNQPQHF
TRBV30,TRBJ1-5,CAWSVGTGINQPQHF
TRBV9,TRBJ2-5,CASSGYGVGGETQYF
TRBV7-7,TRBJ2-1,CASSPEAGSYNEQFF
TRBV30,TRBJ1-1,CAWSLTGNTEAFF